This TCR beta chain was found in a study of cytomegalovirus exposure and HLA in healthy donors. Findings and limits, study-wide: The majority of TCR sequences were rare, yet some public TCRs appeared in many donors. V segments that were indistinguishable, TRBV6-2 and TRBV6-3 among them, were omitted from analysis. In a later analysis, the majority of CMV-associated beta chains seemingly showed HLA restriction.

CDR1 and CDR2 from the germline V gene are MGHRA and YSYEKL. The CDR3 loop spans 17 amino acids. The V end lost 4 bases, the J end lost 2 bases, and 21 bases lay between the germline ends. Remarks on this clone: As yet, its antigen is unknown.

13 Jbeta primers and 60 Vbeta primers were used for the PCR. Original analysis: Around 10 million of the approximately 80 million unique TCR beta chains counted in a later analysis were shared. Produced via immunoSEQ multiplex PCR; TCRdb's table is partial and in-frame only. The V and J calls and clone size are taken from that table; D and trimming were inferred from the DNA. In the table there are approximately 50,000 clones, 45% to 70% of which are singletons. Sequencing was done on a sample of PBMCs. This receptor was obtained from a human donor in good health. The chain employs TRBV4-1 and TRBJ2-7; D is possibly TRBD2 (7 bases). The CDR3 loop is CASSPKGGGTKTYEQYF. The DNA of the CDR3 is TGCGCCAGCAGCCCTAAGGGGGGAGGGACAAAGACCTACGAGCAGTACTTC.